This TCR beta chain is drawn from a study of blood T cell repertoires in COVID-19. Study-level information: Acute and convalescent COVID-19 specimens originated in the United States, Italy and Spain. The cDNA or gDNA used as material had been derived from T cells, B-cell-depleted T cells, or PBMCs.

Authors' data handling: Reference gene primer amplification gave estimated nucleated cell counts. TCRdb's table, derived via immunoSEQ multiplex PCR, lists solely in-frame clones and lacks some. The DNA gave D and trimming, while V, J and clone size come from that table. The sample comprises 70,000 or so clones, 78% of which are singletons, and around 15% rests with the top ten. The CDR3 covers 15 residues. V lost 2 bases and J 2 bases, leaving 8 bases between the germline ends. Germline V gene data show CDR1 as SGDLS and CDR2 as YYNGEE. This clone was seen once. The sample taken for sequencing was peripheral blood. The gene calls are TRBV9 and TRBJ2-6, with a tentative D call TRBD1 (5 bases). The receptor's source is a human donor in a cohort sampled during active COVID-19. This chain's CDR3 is CASSVGRAGANVLTF. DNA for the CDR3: TGTGCCAGCAGCGTTGGCAGGGCTGGGGCCAACGTCCTGACTTTC.